A single sample gave rise to the 12 T cell receptor beta chains below, sequenced in a study of post-analysis software for immune sequencing data. Findings and caveats of the study: Patients carried 5 or 6 TRBV segments more frequently than controls did, and TRBV5-6, TRBV5-1 and TRBV20-1 were among them.

Unique molecular identifiers featured in each of the TCR beta cDNA libraries. TCRdb called the PCR reads again in MiXCR, with one record for every CDR3 protein. This table has just over 250,000 distinct CDR3 sequences, 36% appearing once. For these TCRs, the target antigens are not known. The sample consisted of blood. These receptors were collected from a girl between 10 and 17 years old with multiple sclerosis.

This clonotype came up once. A single base separates this from a much larger clone, so it may be a read error. The V call is TRBV7-2, the J call TRBJ2-1; TRBD1 or TRBD2 may be the D gene (5 bases each). Germline V gene lookup returns CDR1 SGHTA and CDR2 FQGNSA. The CDR3 extends over 12 amino acids. Trimming shortened V by 1 base and J by 15 bases, and 13 bases separated the two germline ends. The CDR3 sequence is CASSLERGGSFF. In DNA form, the CDR3 reads TGTGCCAGCAGCTTAGAACGGGGCGGGTCGTTCTTC.

The sample holds many counts of this clonotype. The V gene is TRBV6-1, the J gene TRBJ2-3, with no clear D. Germline lookup yields CDR1 MNHNS and CDR2 SASEGT. The CDR3 extends over 13 amino acids. V lost 7 bases, J lost 3 bases, and 11 bases lay in between. The CDR3 protein is CASNDFKTDTQYF. The CDR3 DNA sequence: TGTGCCAGCAATGACTTTAAAACAGATACGCAGTATTTT.

This clonotype was observed many times. The rearrangement links TRBV12-3 or TRBV12-4 to TRBJ1-5; D call uncertain. The V gene lost 6 bases and the J gene lost 5 bases, with 14 bases spanning the gap. This CDR3 has 14 residues. The CDR3 sequence: CASSRARSYQPQHF. CDR3 sequence (DNA): TGTGCCAGCAGCCGCGCCCGGTCCTATCAGCCCCAGCATTTT.

Only a few counts were recorded for this clonotype. The chain uses TRBV24-1 and TRBJ1-2, with unresolved D. Looked up from germline, CDR1 is KGHDR and CDR2 is SFDVKD. This CDR3 has 13 amino acids. V lost 7 bases and J lost 0, with 8 bases in between. The CDR3 here is CATRDTANYGYTF. CDR3 DNA sequence: TGTGCCACCAGGGATACAGCTAACTATGGCTACACCTTC.

In its sample, this clonotype was seen many times. A clone one base away is much larger, so this may be a read error. The chain combines TRBV29-1 with TRBJ2-7; a weak D match, TRBD2 (5 bases). The CDR3 spans 13 residues. V was pared by 4 bases and J by 7 bases, with 17 bases between. Germline CDR1 reads SQVTM; CDR2 reads ANQGSEA. CDR3 nucleotide sequence: TGCAGCGTTGGTCGCCGCCTAGCTCCTGAGCAGTACTTC. This translates into CSVGRRLAPEQYF.

This clonotype was picked up many times. The J gene is TRBJ2-4, the V gene TRBV20-1, with D perhaps given as TRBD1 or TRBD2 (5 bases each). V shed 6 bases and J shed 1 base, with 16 bases lying between them. This CDR3 contains 15 residues. CDR1 and CDR2 (germline): DFQATT, SNEGSKA (reference sequence). CDR3 in amino acids: CSAPGRVRAKNIQYF. CDR3 DNA sequence: TGCAGTGCCCCGGGGCGAGTACGTGCCAAAAACATTCAGTACTTC.

With regard to this clonotype: Since a much larger clone is just one base distant, this may be a read error. V usage is TRBV15 and J usage is TRBJ2-7; 12 nucleotides line up with TRBD1. The end of the DNA aligns better with TRBJ2-4, so the J call may be wrong. Germline V gene lookup returns CDR1 LNHNV and CDR2 YYDKDF (reference sequence). The CDR3 has 18 amino acids. In DNA, the CDR3 is TGTGCCACCAGCATCAGTGGGACAGGGGGCCTGGCCAAAAGCATTCAGTACTTC. Its protein product is CATSISGTGGLAKSIQYF.

This clonotype was seen more than once but under ten times. The chain combines TRBV5-1 with TRBJ2-6, with D possibly called TRBD1 or TRBD2 (6 bases each). The CDR3 runs 16 residues. The V gene's germline CDR1 is SGHRS and CDR2 YFSETQ. V lost 0 bases, J lost 4 bases, and 11 bases lay in between. The DNA for the CDR3 is TGCGCCAGCAGCTTGGATGGGGGGCGGGGGGCCAACGTCCTGACTTTC. This encodes CASSLDGGRGANVLTF. The full variable domain, with the rest looked up from reference TRBV5-1 and TRBJ2-6, is KAGVTQTPRYLIKTRGQQVTLSCSPISGHRSVSWYQQTPGQGLQFLFEYFSETQRNKGNFPGRFSGRQFSNSRSEMNVSTLELGDSALYLCASSLDGGRGANVLTFGAGSRLTVL.

The table lists this clonotype with a few counts. Possible read error: a much larger clone is one base away. The chain joins TRBV20-1 to TRBJ2-1; D unresolved. Germline CDR1 DFQATT, CDR2 SNEGSKA (reference sequence). V was cut by 3 bases and J by 6 bases, with 9 bases left in between. The CDR3 extends over 12 amino acids. CDR3 amino acids: CSASYRGNEQFF. Here the CDR3 DNA reads TGCAGTGCTAGTTACAGAGGCAATGAGCAGTTCTTC.

This clonotype has a count of ten or more. The gene calls are TRBV20-1 and TRBJ2-3; D remains ambiguous. The CDR3 totals 15 residues. Germline CDR1 is DFQATT and CDR2 is SNEGSKA (reference sequence). Trimming stripped 5 bases from V and 3 bases from J, with 18 bases between. CDR3 region: CSALSAGNMTDTQYF. CDR3 bases: TGCAGTGCTCTTAGTGCCGGTAACATGACAGATACGCAGTATTTT.

This chain uses TRBV5-1 with TRBJ1-1; 7 positions agree with TRBD1. V lost 4 bases, J lost 4 bases, and 10 bases stayed unmatched. Germline assignment: CDR1 SGHRS and CDR2 YFSETQ. The length of the CDR3 is 15 residues. The CDR3 is CASSPRQGLSTEAFF. For the CDR3, the DNA is TGCGCCAGCAGCCCCAGACAGGGATTGAGCACTGAAGCTTTCTTT.

The table lists this clonotype with many counts. The V call is TRBV6-6, the J call TRBJ2-3; D is uncertain. This CDR3 has 13 residues. Germline V lookup: CDR1 MNHNY, CDR2 SVGAGI (reference sequence). The ends were cut back, 6 bases at V and 1 base at J, with 8 bases in the middle. The CDR3 spells CASRSRGTDTQYF. CDR3 nucleotide sequence: TGTGCCAGCAGGAGCCGGGGCACAGATACGCAGTATTTT.